These T cell receptor beta chains were read from a single sample in a study of T cells after yellow fever vaccination. TCRdb re-derived calls from the 5' RACE reads in MiXCR, one entry per CDR3 protein. Of about 110,000 distinct CDR3 sequences listed, 8.4% are singletons. This specimen consisted of CD8+ T cells sorted from PBMCs, obtained 45 days after the yellow fever booster vaccination. These receptors were taken from a man between 25 and 39 years old who received the YFV17D yellow fever vaccine. CDR3s include the opening cysteine and the closing phenylalanine or tryptophan. Clone size is not always given. Where it is, it says once, few, many or a class for expanded clones.

CDR3 protein	clone size	J gene	V gene
CASSQEAMDRPSPQYF	many	TRBJ2-5	TRBV3-1
CASSLAGLAGGLDEQFF	many	TRBJ2-1	TRBV12-3/TRBV12-4
CASSQESSGSSYEQYF	many	TRBJ2-7	TRBV4-2
CASSPRGPPGNEQFF	many	TRBJ2-1	TRBV18
CASSLGGNGLDNTF	many	TRBJ1-2	TRBV7-9
CASSLGGTVDGYTF	NA	TRBJ1-2	TRBV11-2
CASSKTFSTYNEQFF	many	TRBJ2-1	TRBV11-2
CASSPPRYNEKLFF	many	TRBJ1-4	TRBV18
CAWSTVGSGYEQYF	few	TRBJ2-7	TRBV30
CSVLGTEDYEQYF	many	TRBJ2-7	TRBV29-1
CASSFGQNQPQHF	NA	TRBJ1-5	TRBV7-9
CASSLETGNTEAFF	few	TRBJ1-1	TRBV7-8
CASSGHGTGVGTQYF	few	TRBJ2-5	TRBV7-9
CASSQDRRLGETQYF	NA	TRBJ2-5	TRBV4-3
CASSSRENNEQFF	many	TRBJ2-1	TRBV7-9
CSARDKETSGRRAYEQYF	NA	TRBJ2-7	TRBV20-1
CAWSETVSGSGYTF	NA	TRBJ1-2	TRBV30
CASSLAVIQGQETQYF	NA	TRBJ2-5	TRBV5-5
CASSSQDAETQYF	many	TRBJ2-5	TRBV12-3/TRBV12-4
CASSPGGTDYFEQFF	many	TRBJ2-1	TRBV9
CASSLVVVAGSDTQYF	NA	TRBJ2-3	TRBV7-2
CSVEVIVEGLLTGELFF	many	TRBJ2-2	TRBV29-1
CSARTPGGTNYGYTF	many	TRBJ1-2	TRBV29-1
CASSYGSSKNIQYF	many	TRBJ2-4	TRBV6-5
CASSSWTSITNTGELFF	many	TRBJ2-2	TRBV7-8
CASSLYGQSTDTQYF	many	TRBJ2-3	TRBV5-1
CASSPPASGLADTQYF	few	TRBJ2-3	TRBV18
CASSLTDPPYEQYF	NA	TRBJ2-7	TRBV7-2
CASSDSLAGGTYPYNEQFF	many	TRBJ2-1	TRBV11-2
CASSLFSSPLHF	many	TRBJ1-6	TRBV28
CAWNPGGQQETQYF	NA	TRBJ2-5	TRBV30
CASSEYFGSSDPLGMNTEAFF	few	TRBJ1-1	TRBV25-1
CASSLAGNAEAFF	many	TRBJ1-1	TRBV7-9
CASSGDAWEQYF	many	TRBJ2-7	TRBV11-2
CASSQDYNQPQHF	NA	TRBJ1-5	TRBV4-3
CASSLRGNQGTDTQYF	few	TRBJ2-3	TRBV7-9
CASSHQARAVSGANVLTF	NA	TRBJ2-6	TRBV23-1
CASSSPLGGPGEGNTEAFF	many	TRBJ1-1	TRBV5-1
CATSRDASGANVLTF	many	TRBJ2-6	TRBV15
CSARVLAGTVGELFF	many	TRBJ2-2	TRBV20-1
CATSAKLAGVKNEQFF	many	TRBJ2-1	TRBV24-1
CASSSGPGKLETQYF	many	TRBJ2-5	TRBV7-6
CAWSERASSYNEQFF	many	TRBJ2-1	TRBV30
CASSPEAGANVLTF	many	TRBJ2-6	TRBV4-2
CASSAGWGTEAFF	NA	TRBJ1-1	TRBV19
CASSVGLTTAYEQYF	NA	TRBJ2-7	TRBV9
CSARASLHEQYF	many	TRBJ2-7	TRBV20-1
CASSTWTSGIVNEQFF	many	TRBJ2-1	TRBV7-2